This TCR beta chain was identified in a study of cytomegalovirus exposure and HLA in healthy donors. A multiplex PCR was run with 60 Vbeta primers and 13 Jbeta primers. The repertoire was sequenced with immunoSEQ multiplex PCR; TCRdb's copy has only in-frame clones and lacks some. The data hold about 140,000 clones, with roughly 80% observed a single time. As to this clone: No antigen is known for it.

CDR1 is SGDLS and CDR2 is YYNGEE in the germline V gene. This CDR3 has 14 residues. The V gene lost 3 bases and the J gene lost 8 bases, with 12 bases spanning the gap. The study, taken as a whole, reports: An Asian-associated ancestry cluster reportedly showed fewer N-insertions than the approximately 670-donor mean in a later analysis.

The source is a woman aged 40-49 years in good health and CMV-seropositive. The sequenced sample consisted of PBMCs. The chain recombines TRBV9 with TRBJ1-6; D is ambiguous. The chain's CDR3 is CASSAGINDSPLHF. The DNA of the CDR3 is TGTGCCAGCAGCGCCGGGATTAATGATTCACCCCTCCACTTT.